The 20 T cell receptor beta chains below all came from one sample that was sequenced in a study of beta chain features in type 1 diabetes. Expressed TCRB transcripts were sequenced after all isolated RNA was converted to cDNA. Method: immunoSEQ multiplex PCR; TCRdb's copy keeps in-frame clones and lacks some. Among fewer than 650,000 clones, around 16% were seen once, and the ten largest hold approximately 0.093%. Specimen: naive CD4+ T cells from blood. The receptors stem from a man younger than 35 in good health.

The chain carries TRBV13 and TRBJ2-7; 10 bases agree with TRBD2. CDR1 PRHDT and CDR2 FYEKMQ come from the germline V gene (reference sequence). This CDR3 has 15 amino acids. V lost 5 bases, J lost 0 bases, and 4 bases stayed unmatched. CDR3 coding DNA: TGTGCCAGCAGCCTCGGGACTAGCGCCTCCTACGAGCAGTACTTC. This gives the protein CASSLGTSASYEQYF. Using reference TRBV13 and TRBJ2-7 for the parts outside the CDR3, the full variable domain is AAGVIQSPRHLIKEKRETATLKCYPIPRHDTVYWYQQGPGQDPQFLISFYEKMQSDKGSIPDRFSAQQFSDYHSELNMSSLELGDSALYFCASSLGTSASYEQYFGPGTRLTVT.

This clone has just a few counts. The V and J genes are TRBV18 and TRBJ1-4; D ambiguous. This CDR3 comprises 14 residues. Between the trimmed V and J ends, which lost 4 bases and 5 bases, there was a span of 11 bases. Germline V gene data show CDR1 as KGHSH and CDR2 as LQKENI. CDR3 coding DNA: TGTGCCAGCTCACAGGGAGCACAGAATGAAAAACTGTTTTTT. It translates to CASSQGAQNEKLFF.

This clone has more than one count but fewer than ten. V and J are TRBV5-1 and TRBJ2-6; 7 nucleotides line up with TRBD1. V gave up 1 base and J gave up 2 bases; unmatched junction bases: 6. Germline V lookup: CDR1 SGHRS, CDR2 YFSETQ. This CDR3 contains 17 residues. The CDR3 region is CASSLMSGTAGANVLTF. The CDR3 DNA reads TGCGCCAGCAGCTTGATGTCGGGGACAGCTGGGGCCAACGTCCTGACTTTC.

This chain joins TRBV4-3 and TRBJ2-7; 7 bases agree with TRBD1. The V segment lost 4 bases and the J segment 2 bases; nucleotides outside the gene matches: 11. This CDR3 comprises 16 residues. The germline CDR1 and CDR2 sequences are LGHNA and YSLEER. This CDR3 reads CASSLDRVGHTYEQYF. The CDR3 DNA is TGCGCCAGCAGCCTAGACAGGGTGGGACATACCTACGAGCAGTACTTC.

As to this clone: Different DNA sequences within this sample yield the same CDR3. The chain combines TRBV7-2 with TRBJ2-7, with TRBD1 matching 11 bases. The junction had 6 bases not matched to a gene; V was cut back by 5 bases and J by 0 bases. The CDR3 has 16 residues. CDR1 and CDR2 (germline): SGHTA, FQGNSA. CDR3 nucleotide sequence: TGTGCCAGCAGCCTCGCCGGGACAGGGGGCTCCTACGAGCAGTACTTC. Its protein is CASSLAGTGGSYEQYF.

This chain connects TRBV11-1 to TRBJ2-5; 12 bases are shared with TRBD1. Losses at the gene ends were 6 bases for V and 5 bases for J; bases not matched to a gene: 7. The CDR3 contains 15 residues. Germline assignment: CDR1 SGHAT and CDR2 FQDESV (reference sequence). The CDR3 sequence: CASSTGQGAWETQYF. DNA for the CDR3: TGTGCCAGCAGTACGGGACAGGGGGCTTGGGAGACCCAGTACTTC. Using reference TRBV11-1 and TRBJ2-5 for the parts outside the CDR3, the full variable domain is EAEVAQSPRYKITEKSQAVAFWCDPISGHATLYWYRQILGQGPELLVQFQDESVVDDSQLPKDRFSAERLKGVDSTLKIQPAELGDSAMYLCASSTGQGAWETQYFGPGTRLLVL.

Only a few counts were recorded for this clone. V gene TRBV28 combines with J gene TRBJ2-1; no firm D call. V was cut by 2 bases and J by 6 bases, with 14 bases left in between. This CDR3 is built from 15 residues. Germline CDR1 reads MDHEN; CDR2 reads SYDVKM. The DNA for the CDR3 is TGTGCCAGCAGTTTAATAGGAAAAGCCACCAATGAGCAGTTCTTC. Protein sequence: CASSLIGKATNEQFF.

The gene calls are TRBV6-6 and TRBJ1-1; D is unresolved. CDR1 is MNHNY, CDR2 SVGAGI, per germline (reference sequence). The V end was cut by 8 bases, the J end by 2 bases, with 3 bases between. This CDR3 contains 10 residues. CDR3 protein: CASRNTEAFF. The DNA for the CDR3 is TGTGCCAGCCGTAACACTGAAGCTTTCTTT.

In its sample, this clone was seen a few times. V usage is TRBV6-1 and J usage is TRBJ1-5, with 8 bases aligning to TRBD1. Losses at the gene ends were 8 bases for V and 3 bases for J; bases not matched to a gene: 9. Looked up from germline, CDR1 is MNHNS and CDR2 is SASEGT. CDR3 length: 15 amino acids. The CDR3 is CASQGAGAHNQPQHF. The CDR3 coding sequence is TGTGCCAGCCAGGGGGCAGGGGCCCACAATCAGCCCCAGCATTTT.

The V and J genes are TRBV6-5 and TRBJ1-1; a weak D match, TRBD1 (5 bases). Trimming shortened V by 6 bases and J by 1 base, and 12 bases separated the two germline ends. The CDR3 has 14 amino acids. Per the germline V gene, CDR1 is MNHEY and CDR2 is SVGAGI. CDR3 protein: CASRQGRTNTEAFF. CDR3 sequence (DNA): TGTGCCAGCAGGCAGGGACGGACGAACACTGAAGCTTTCTTT.

The chain has TRBV30 and TRBJ1-5; 7 positions agree with TRBD1. Germline assignment: CDR1 GTSNPN and CDR2 SVGIG (reference sequence). CDR3 length: 13 amino acids. V lost 8 bases to trimming and J lost 1 base; unmatched junction nucleotides: 5. The CDR3 DNA reads as TGTGCCGGGCAGGGGGACAGCAATCAGCCCCAGCATTTT. Its protein product is CAGQGDSNQPQHF.

This chain's CDR3 is CASTIGQNYGYTF. In DNA, the CDR3 is TGTGCCAGCACTATAGGGCAGAACTATGGCTACACCTTC. This chain links TRBV7-9 with TRBJ1-2; D is unresolved. CDR3 length: 13 amino acids. Trimming pared 7 bases from V and 2 bases from J, leaving 11 bases between. Germline values: CDR1 SEHNR, CDR2 FQNEAQ (reference sequence).

This clone was picked up many times. The chain links TRBV19 to TRBJ2-1; no clear D gene. The CDR3 contains 15 residues. V lost 5 bases to trimming and J lost 16 bases, with 27 bases between them. Germline lookup yields CDR1 LNHDA and CDR2 SQIVND (reference sequence). DNA of the CDR3: TGTGCCAGTAGTGCGACGCTGGCCTCCTCCCTACCGCCATTCTTC. Amino acids: CASSATLASSLPPFF.

V and J are TRBV4-1 and TRBJ1-4; 7 nucleotides match TRBD1. V gave up 4 bases and J gave up 7 bases; unmatched junction bases: 9. Germline V CDR1 and CDR2: MGHRA, YSYEKL. The CDR3 has 15 amino acids. The DNA for the CDR3 is TGCGCCAGCAGCCGCTCGGACAGGATCGGTGAAAAACTGTTTTTT. The encoded protein is CASSRSDRIGEKLFF.

This clone has only a few counts. This chain uses TRBV7-2 with TRBJ1-1, with 7 bases aligning to TRBD1. Germline V gene lookup returns CDR1 SGHTA and CDR2 FQGNSA. V lost 5 bases, J lost 3 bases, and 6 bases stayed unmatched. The CDR3 covers 14 residues. The CDR3 DNA sequence: TGTGCCAGCAGCGCCGACAGGGCGTACACTGAAGCTTTCTTT. Its protein is CASSADRAYTEAFF.

The chain couples TRBV5-1 to TRBJ2-3; D is tentatively TRBD1 or TRBD2 (5 bases each). CDR3 size: 19 residues. Per germline, CDR1 SGHRS and CDR2 YFSETQ. V dropped 3 bases and J dropped 6 bases, with 29 bases sitting between them. CDR3 nucleotide sequence: TGCGCCAGCAGCTGGGGCTGGAGCGGTTCACGTCGCAGAGATGATACGCAGTATTTT. It translates to CASSWGWSGSRRRDDTQYF.

V usage is TRBV7-6 and J usage is TRBJ1-2; D is undetermined. The CDR3 covers 15 residues. V shed 2 bases and J shed 0 bases, with 10 bases lying between them. The germline V gene encodes CDR1 SGHVS and CDR2 FNYEAQ. The CDR3 region has the DNA TGTGCCAGCAGCTTATTTGAGGGCTCTAACTATGGCTACACCTTC. Its translation is CASSLFEGSNYGYTF.

This clone was counted only a few times. The genes are TRBV7-2 and TRBJ1-1; 12 nucleotides align to TRBD1. The ends lost 5 bases at V and 10 bases at J; junction bases unmatched: 5. The CDR3 extends over 13 amino acids. Germline V gene data show CDR1 as SGHTA and CDR2 as FQGNSA. The CDR3 sequence is CASSPGTGGVAFF. For the CDR3, the DNA is TGTGCCAGCAGCCCCGGGACAGGGGGCGTAGCTTTCTTT.

In this sample, this clone turned up a few times. CDR3 nucleotides: TGTGCCAGCAGTTACAGGGATGGCTATGGCTACACCTTC. Translating gives CASSYRDGYGYTF. This sequence joins TRBV6-5 and TRBJ1-2; no firm D call. This CDR3 spans 13 amino acids. Germline assignment: CDR1 MNHEY and CDR2 SVGAGI. Trimming removed 2 bases from V and 4 bases from J, with 8 bases in between.

The chain is built from TRBV19 and TRBJ2-6, with D perhaps TRBD2 (5 bases). Germline CDR1 is LNHDA and CDR2 is SQIVND (reference sequence). The CDR3 runs to 16 residues. Trimming cost V 3 bases and J 1 base, with 10 bases left between them. The CDR3 loop reads CASSILGVSGANVLTF. The CDR3 region has the DNA TGTGCCAGTAGTATTTTGGGAGTATCTGGGGCCAACGTCCTGACTTTC.